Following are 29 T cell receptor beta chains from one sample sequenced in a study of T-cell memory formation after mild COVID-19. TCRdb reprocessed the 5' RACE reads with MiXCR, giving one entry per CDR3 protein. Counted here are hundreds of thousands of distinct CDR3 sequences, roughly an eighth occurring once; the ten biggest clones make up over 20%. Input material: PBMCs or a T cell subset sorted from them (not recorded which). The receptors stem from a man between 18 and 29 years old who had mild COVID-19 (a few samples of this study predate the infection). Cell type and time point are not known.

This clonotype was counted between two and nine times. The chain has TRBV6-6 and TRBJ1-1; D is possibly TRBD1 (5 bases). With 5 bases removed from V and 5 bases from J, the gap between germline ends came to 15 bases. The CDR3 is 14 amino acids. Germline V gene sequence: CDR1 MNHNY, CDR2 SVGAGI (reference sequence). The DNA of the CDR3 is TGTGCCAGCAGTCAGGGAATCGGTGGGACTGAAGCTTTCTTT. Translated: CASSQGIGGTEAFF.

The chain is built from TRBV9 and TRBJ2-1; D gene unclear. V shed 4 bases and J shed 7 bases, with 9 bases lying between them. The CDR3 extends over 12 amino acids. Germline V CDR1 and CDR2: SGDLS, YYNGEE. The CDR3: CASSRVVNEQFF. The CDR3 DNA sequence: TGTGCCAGCAGCCGGGTCGTTAATGAGCAGTTCTTC. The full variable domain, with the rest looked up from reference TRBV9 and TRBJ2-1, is DSGVTQTPKHLITATGQRVTLRCSPRSGDLSVYWYQQSLDQGLQFLIQYYNGEERAKGNILERFSAQQFPDLHSELNLSSLELGDSALYFCASSRVVNEQFFGPGTRLTVL.

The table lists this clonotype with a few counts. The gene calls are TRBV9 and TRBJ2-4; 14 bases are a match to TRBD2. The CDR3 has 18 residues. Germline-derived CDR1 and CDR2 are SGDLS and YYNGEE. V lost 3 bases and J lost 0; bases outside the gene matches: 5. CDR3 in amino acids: CASSAGTSGGLAKNIQYF. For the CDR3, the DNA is TGTGCCAGCAGCGCCGGGACTAGCGGGGGATTAGCCAAAAACATTCAGTACTTC.

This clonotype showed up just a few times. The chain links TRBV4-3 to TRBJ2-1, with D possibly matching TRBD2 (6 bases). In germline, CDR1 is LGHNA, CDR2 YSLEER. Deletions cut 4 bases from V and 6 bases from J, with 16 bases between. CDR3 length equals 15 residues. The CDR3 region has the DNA TGCGCCAGCAGCCGCTCCGGGACTGCGATCAATGAGCAGTTCTTC. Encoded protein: CASSRSGTAINEQFF.

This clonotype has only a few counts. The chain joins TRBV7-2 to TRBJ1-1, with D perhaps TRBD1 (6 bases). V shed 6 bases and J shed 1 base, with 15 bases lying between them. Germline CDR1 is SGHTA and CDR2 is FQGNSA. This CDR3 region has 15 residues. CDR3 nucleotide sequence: TGTGCCAGCAGACCCACAGGGTTTGGGAACACTGAAGCTTTCTTT. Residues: CASRPTGFGNTEAFF.

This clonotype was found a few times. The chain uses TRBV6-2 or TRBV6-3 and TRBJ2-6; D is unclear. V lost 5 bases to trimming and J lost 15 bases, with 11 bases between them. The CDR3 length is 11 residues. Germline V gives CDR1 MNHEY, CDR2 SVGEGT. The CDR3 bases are TGTGCCAGCAGTCGCCCTTTTGGCCTGACTTTC. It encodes CASSRPFGLTF.

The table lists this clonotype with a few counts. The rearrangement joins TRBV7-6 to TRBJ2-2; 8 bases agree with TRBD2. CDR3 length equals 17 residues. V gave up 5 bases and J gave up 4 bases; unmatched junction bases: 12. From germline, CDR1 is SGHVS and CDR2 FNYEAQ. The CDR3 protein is CASSNAFRGGITGELFF. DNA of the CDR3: TGTGCCAGCAGCAACGCTTTCCGCGGGGGGATCACCGGGGAGCTGTTTTTT. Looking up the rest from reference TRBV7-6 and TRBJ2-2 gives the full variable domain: GAGVSQSPRYKVTKRGQDVALRCDPISGHVSLYWYRQALGQGPEFLTYFNYEAQQDKSGLPNDRFSAERPEGSISTLTIQRTEQRDSAMYRCASSNAFRGGITGELFFGEGSRLTVL.

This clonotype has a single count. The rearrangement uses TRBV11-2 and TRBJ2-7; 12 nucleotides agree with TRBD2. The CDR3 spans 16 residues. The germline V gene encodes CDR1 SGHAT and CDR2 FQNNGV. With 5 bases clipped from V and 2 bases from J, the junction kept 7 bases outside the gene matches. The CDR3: CASSLTSGGLTYEQYF. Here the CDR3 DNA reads TGTGCCAGCAGCCTGACTAGCGGGGGCCTTACCTACGAGCAGTACTTC. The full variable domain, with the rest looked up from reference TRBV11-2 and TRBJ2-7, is EAGVAQSPRYKIIEKRQSVAFWCNPISGHATLYWYQQILGQGPKLLIQFQNNGVVDDSQLPKDRFSAERLKGVDSTLKIQPAKLEDSAVYLCASSLTSGGLTYEQYFGPGTRLTVT.

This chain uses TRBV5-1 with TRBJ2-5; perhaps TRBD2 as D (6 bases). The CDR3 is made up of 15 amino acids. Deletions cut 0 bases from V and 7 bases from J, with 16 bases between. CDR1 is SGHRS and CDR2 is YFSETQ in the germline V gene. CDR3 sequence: CASSLVAGPEATQYF. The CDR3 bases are TGCGCCAGCAGCTTGGTGGCGGGGCCCGAAGCGACCCAGTACTTC.

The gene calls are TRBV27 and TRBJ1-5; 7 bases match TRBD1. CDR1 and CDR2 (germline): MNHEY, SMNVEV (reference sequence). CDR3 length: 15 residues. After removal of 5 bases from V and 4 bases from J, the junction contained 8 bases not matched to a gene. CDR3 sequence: CASSDRDSANQPQHF. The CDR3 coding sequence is TGTGCCAGCAGTGACCGGGACAGTGCTAATCAGCCCCAGCATTTT.

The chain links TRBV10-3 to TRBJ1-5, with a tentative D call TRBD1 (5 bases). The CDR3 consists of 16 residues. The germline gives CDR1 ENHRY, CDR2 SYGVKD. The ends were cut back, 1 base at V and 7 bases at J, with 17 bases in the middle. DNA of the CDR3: TGTGCCATCAGTGAGTTGGGTTCGGGGGAAGTCCAGCCCCAGCATTTT. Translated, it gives CAISELGSGEVQPQHF.

This CDR3 is CASSRDFIISGANVLTF. DNA of the CDR3: TGTGCCAGCAGCCGGGACTTTATAATCTCTGGGGCCAACGTCCTGACTTTC. J is TRBJ2-6 and V is TRBV3-1; the D gene is possibly TRBD2 (6 bases). Trimming left V 4 bases short and J 0 bases short, with 13 bases between. The germline gives CDR1 LGHDT, CDR2 YNNKEL (reference sequence). CDR3 length: 17 amino acids. Complete variable domain (other parts from reference TRBV3-1 and TRBJ2-6): DTAVSQTPKYLVTQMGNDKSIKCEQNLGHDTMYWYKQDSKKFLKIMFSYNNKELIINETVPNRFSPKSPDKAHLNLHINSLELGDSAVYFCASSRDFIISGANVLTFGAGSRLTVL.

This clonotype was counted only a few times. CDR3 nucleotide sequence: TGTGCCAGCAGTGACGGACAGTTCAGGGAGACCCAGTACTTC. Protein sequence: CASSDGQFRETQYF. The chain joins TRBV2 to TRBJ2-5; D might be TRBD1 (6 bases). Germline CDR1 reads SNHLY; CDR2 reads FYNNEI. The ends were cut back, 3 bases at V and 5 bases at J, with 13 bases in the middle. The CDR3 length is 14 residues.

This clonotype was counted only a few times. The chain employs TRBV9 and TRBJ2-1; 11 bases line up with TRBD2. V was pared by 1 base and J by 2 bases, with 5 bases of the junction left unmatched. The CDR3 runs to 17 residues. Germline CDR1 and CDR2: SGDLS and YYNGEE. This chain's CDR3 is CASSVSSGGLTYNEQFF. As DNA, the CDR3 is TGTGCCAGCAGCGTATCTAGCGGGGGGCTTACCTACAATGAGCAGTTCTTC.

This CDR3 reads CASSYGGGQVYGYTF. The CDR3 bases are TGTGCCAGCAGCTACGGCGGGGGGCAAGTGTATGGCTACACCTTC. The chain combines TRBV3-1 with TRBJ1-2; a possible D gene is TRBD1 (6 bases). Germline assignment: CDR1 LGHDT and CDR2 YNNKEL (reference sequence). The CDR3 spans 15 residues. The V end was cut by 5 bases, the J end by 5 bases, with 18 bases between.

The CDR3, as DNA: TGTGCCAGCAGCTTGGACGACGGAAACTCACCCCTCCACTTT. This sequence encodes CASSLDDGNSPLHF. V and J are TRBV5-4 and TRBJ1-6, with D uncertain. The CDR3 has 14 residues. In germline, CDR1 is SGHNT, CDR2 YYREEE (reference sequence). V was cut by 0 bases and J by 10 bases, with 11 bases left in between. Looking up the rest from reference TRBV5-4 and TRBJ1-6 gives the full variable domain: ETGVTQSPTHLIKTRGQQVTLRCSSQSGHNTVSWYQQALGQGPQFIFQYYREEENGRGNFPPRFSGLQFPNYSSELNVNALELDDSALYLCASSLDDGNSPLHFGNGTRLTVT.

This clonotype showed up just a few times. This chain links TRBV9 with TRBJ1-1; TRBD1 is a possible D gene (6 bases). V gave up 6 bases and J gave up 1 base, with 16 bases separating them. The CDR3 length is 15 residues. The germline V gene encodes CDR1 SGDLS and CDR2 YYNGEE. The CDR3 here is CASTSGGQKNTEAFF. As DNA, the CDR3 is TGTGCCAGCACCTCGGGGGGACAAAAGAACACTGAAGCTTTCTTT.

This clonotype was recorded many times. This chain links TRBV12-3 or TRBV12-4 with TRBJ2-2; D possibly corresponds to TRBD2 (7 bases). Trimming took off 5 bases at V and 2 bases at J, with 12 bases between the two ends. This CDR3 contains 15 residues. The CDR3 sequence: CASSVRGANTGELFF. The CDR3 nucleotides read TGTGCCAGCAGTGTCCGGGGGGCTAACACCGGGGAGCTGTTTTTT.

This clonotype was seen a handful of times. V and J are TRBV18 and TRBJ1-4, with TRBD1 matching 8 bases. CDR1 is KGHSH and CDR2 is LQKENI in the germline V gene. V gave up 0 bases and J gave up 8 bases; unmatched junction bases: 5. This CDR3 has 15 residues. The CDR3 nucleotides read TGTGCCAGCTCACCACCCCAGGGGGCCGTGGAAAAACTGTTTTTT. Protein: CASSPPQGAVEKLFF.

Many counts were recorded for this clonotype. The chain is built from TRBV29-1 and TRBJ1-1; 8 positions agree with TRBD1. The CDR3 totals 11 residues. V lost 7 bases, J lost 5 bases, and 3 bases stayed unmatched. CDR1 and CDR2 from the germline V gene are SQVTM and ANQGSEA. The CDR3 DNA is TGCAGCGCCACAGGGGGAACTGAAGCTTTCTTT. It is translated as CSATGGTEAFF.

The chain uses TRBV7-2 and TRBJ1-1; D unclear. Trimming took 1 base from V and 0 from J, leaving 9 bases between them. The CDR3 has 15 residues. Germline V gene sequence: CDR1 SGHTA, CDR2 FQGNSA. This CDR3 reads CASSLGRAMNTEAFF. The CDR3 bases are TGTGCCAGCAGCTTAGGACGGGCCATGAACACTGAAGCTTTCTTT.

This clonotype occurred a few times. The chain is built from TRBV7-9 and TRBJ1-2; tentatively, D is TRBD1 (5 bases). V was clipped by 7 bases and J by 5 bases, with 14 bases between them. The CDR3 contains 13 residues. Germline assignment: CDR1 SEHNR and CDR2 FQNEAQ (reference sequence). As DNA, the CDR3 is TGTGCCAGCAAGGCAGGGAACGATTATGGCTACACCTTC. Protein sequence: CASKAGNDYGYTF.

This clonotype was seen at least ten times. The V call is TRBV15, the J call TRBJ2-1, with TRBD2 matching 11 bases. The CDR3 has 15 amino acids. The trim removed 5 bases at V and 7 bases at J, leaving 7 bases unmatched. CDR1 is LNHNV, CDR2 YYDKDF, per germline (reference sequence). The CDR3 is CATSWGLAVSNEQFF. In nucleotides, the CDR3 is TGTGCCACCAGCTGGGGACTAGCGGTCTCTAATGAGCAGTTCTTC.

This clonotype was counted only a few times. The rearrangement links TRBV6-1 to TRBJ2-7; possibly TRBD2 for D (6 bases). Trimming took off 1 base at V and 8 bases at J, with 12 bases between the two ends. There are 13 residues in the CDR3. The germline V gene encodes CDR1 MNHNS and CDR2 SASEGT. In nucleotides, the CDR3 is TGTGCCAGCAGTGAAGAGTTCCGGGGGAAGCAGTACTTC. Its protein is CASSEEFRGKQYF.

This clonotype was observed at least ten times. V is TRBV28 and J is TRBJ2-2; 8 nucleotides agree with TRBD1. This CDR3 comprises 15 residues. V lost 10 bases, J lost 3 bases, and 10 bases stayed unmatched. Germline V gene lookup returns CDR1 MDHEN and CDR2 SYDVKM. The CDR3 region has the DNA TGTGCCATCCACGCCGGGACAGGATACACCGGGGAGCTGTTTTTT. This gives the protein CAIHAGTGYTGELFF.

This CDR3 is CASSLVWSGGANTGELFF. In DNA, the CDR3 is TGCGCCAGCAGCTTGGTGTGGAGCGGGGGGGCCAACACCGGGGAGCTGTTTTTT. The chain uses TRBV5-1 and TRBJ2-2; 10 positions agree with TRBD2. Germline CDR1 and CDR2: SGHRS and YFSETQ. The CDR3 loop spans 18 amino acids. Germline trimming cut 0 bases from V and 2 bases from J; bases unmatched to any gene: 7.

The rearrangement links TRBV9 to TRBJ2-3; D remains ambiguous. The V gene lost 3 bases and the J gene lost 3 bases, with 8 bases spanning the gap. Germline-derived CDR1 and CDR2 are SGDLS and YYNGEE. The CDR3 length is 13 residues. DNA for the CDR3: TGTGCCAGCAGCGACACCTCGACAGATACGCAGTATTTT. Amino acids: CASSDTSTDTQYF. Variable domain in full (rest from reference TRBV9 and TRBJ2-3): DSGVTQTPKHLITATGQRVTLRCSPRSGDLSVYWYQQSLDQGLQFLIQYYNGEERAKGNILERFSAQQFPDLHSELNLSSLELGDSALYFCASSDTSTDTQYFGPGTRLTVL.

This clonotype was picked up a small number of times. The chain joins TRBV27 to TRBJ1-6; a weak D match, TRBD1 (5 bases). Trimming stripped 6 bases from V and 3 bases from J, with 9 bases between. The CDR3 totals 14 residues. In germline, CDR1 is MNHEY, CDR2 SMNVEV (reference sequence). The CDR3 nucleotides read TGTGCCAGCAGCCAGGGCTACTATAATTCACCCCTCCACTTT. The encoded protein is CASSQGYYNSPLHF.

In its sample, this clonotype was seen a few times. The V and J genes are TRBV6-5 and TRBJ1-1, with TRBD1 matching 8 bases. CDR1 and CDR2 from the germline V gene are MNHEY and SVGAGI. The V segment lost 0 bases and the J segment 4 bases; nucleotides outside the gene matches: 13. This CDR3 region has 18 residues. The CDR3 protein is CASSYSVPGQDWITEAFF. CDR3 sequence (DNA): TGTGCCAGCAGTTACTCGGTCCCGGGACAGGATTGGATCACTGAAGCTTTCTTT.